Following are 3 T cell receptor beta chains from one sample sequenced in a study of T cell repertoires in cytomegalovirus infection. For these receptors, no antigen is known. From the reads, TCRdb called clonotypes with MiXCR, one entry per CDR3 protein. Among a few hundred thousand distinct CDR3 sequences, 30% to 40% were seen once, and the ten largest hold about a sixth. The specimen was cultured PBMCs, collected from culture after CMV antigen stimulation. The receptors here all came from a human donor in good health (CMV status not recorded). Some clones in this sample may be carry-over from other donors' samples.

The sample holds a few counts of this clonotype. The rearrangement uses TRBV12-3 or TRBV12-4 and TRBJ1-2; 8 nucleotides match TRBD1. V gave up 7 bases and J gave up 3 bases; unmatched junction bases: 10. The CDR3 is made up of 15 amino acids. The CDR3 here is CASTEMSGGHYGYTF. CDR3 sequence (DNA): TGTGCCAGCACCGAAATGTCAGGGGGCCACTATGGCTACACCTTC.

The rearrangement joins TRBV19 to TRBJ2-1, with TRBD1 matching over 8 bases. CDR3 length: 15 amino acids. CDR1 LNHDA and CDR2 SQIVND come from the germline V gene (reference sequence). After removal of 6 bases from V and 4 bases from J, the junction contained 8 bases not matched to a gene. The CDR3, as DNA: TGTGCCAGTAGACCCCGGACAGGGAGTTACAATGAGCAGTTCTTC. Its protein is CASRPRTGSYNEQFF.

This clonotype was observed a handful of times. In nucleotides, the CDR3 is TGTGCCAGCCGGGGGGGGGGCAGCACCGGGGAGCTGTTTTTT. Amino acids: CASRGGGSTGELFF. The rearrangement joins TRBV25-1 to TRBJ2-2, with 8 bases aligning to TRBD2. The CDR3 loop spans 14 amino acids. Per germline, CDR1 MGHDK and CDR2 SYGVNS. The trim removed 8 bases at V and 4 bases at J, leaving 6 bases unmatched.